The T cell receptor (beta chain) under discussion was sequenced for a study of T cells in Graves' hyperthyroidism and ophthalmopathy. Broader study findings: Ophthalmopathy cases were set apart from stable hyperthyroidism by a 13 V-J model.

This CDR3 contains 14 residues. V lost 0 bases to trimming and J lost 6 bases, with 12 bases between them. The germline CDR1 and CDR2 sequences are DFQATT and SNEGSKA (reference sequence). The source of the PBMCs was less than 12 ml of fresh peripheral blood. Amplification yielded TCR beta CDR3 regions, with RNA transcripts as the source. In the first-round RT-PCR of the TCR CDR3, the HTBI primer set was used. TCRdb re-called the multiplex PCR reads through MiXCR, storing one row per CDR3 protein. The sample records 490,000 or so distinct CDR3 sequences, roughly 23% being singletons. In this sample, this clonotype turned up a few times. Its target is unknown.

J is TRBJ1-5 and V is TRBV20-1, with unresolved D. This receptor was identified in a woman in her 70s with Graves' ophthalmopathy. Sequencing was carried out using blood. CDR3 DNA sequence: TGCAGTGCTAGAGATCGCGGGGTTAGTCAGCCCCAGCATTTT. Amino acid sequence: CSARDRGVSQPQHF.